A single sample is the source of the 21 T cell receptor beta chains below, sequenced in a study of memory CD4+ T cells and cytomegalovirus serostatus. Single viable CD3+CD4+CD8-CD45RO+ cells were sorted as the memory CD4+ T cells. Clones were sequenced by immunoSEQ multiplex PCR, and TCRdb holds only the in-frame ones, with some missing. Of roughly 84,000 clones detected, 65% to 85% appear once; the ten largest clones hold around 0.84%. Specimen: memory CD4+ T cells from blood. These receptors all come from an adult in good health and CMV-seronegative.

The gene calls are TRBV6-1 and TRBJ1-2, with D tentatively TRBD1 (5 bases). The CDR3 sequence is 14 residues long. CDR1 is MNHNS and CDR2 is SASEGT in the germline V gene. V gave up 2 bases and J gave up 7 bases, with 14 bases separating them. The CDR3 bases are TGTGCCAGCAGTGAACTTGGCAGGGTCCCTGGCTACACCTTC. Its translation: CASSELGRVPGYTF.

This chain joins TRBV19 and TRBJ2-1; tentatively, D is TRBD1 or TRBD2 (5 bases each). The CDR3 runs to 16 residues. Looked up from germline, CDR1 is LNHDA and CDR2 is SQIVND (reference sequence). Between the trimmed V and J ends, which lost 6 bases and 5 bases, there was a span of 20 bases. The CDR3: CASRPFGGVDNNEQFF. In nucleotides, the CDR3 is TGTGCCAGTAGACCATTTGGGGGAGTGGATAACAATGAGCAGTTCTTC.

The gene calls are TRBV7-2 and TRBJ2-5, with D unclear. The CDR3 loop spans 12 amino acids. V lost 4 bases, J lost 10 bases, and 13 bases lay in between. Germline CDR1 is SGHTA and CDR2 is FQGNSA. DNA for the CDR3: TGTGCCAGCAGCTCGACGCCCGTACGCCAGTACTTC. Translated, it gives CASSSTPVRQYF.

J is TRBJ2-1 and V is TRBV6-6; D may be TRBD1 or TRBD2 (5 bases each). This CDR3 is 13 amino acids long. V was trimmed by 7 bases and J by 8 bases, leaving 15 bases between them. Germline CDR1 is MNHNY and CDR2 is SVGAGI (reference sequence). The CDR3 bases are TGTGCCAGCACCAAAGGGGACGGGGATGAGCAGTTCTTC. Its translation is CASTKGDGDEQFF.

This chain uses TRBV5-6 with TRBJ2-3; D may match TRBD1 or TRBD2 (5 bases each). This CDR3 has 14 residues. Trimming pared 4 bases from V and 2 bases from J, leaving 11 bases between. Germline V lookup: CDR1 SGHDT, CDR2 YYEEEE. CDR3 DNA: TGTGCCAGCAGCCGGACTGGGACCACAGATACGCAGTATTTT. Translated: CASSRTGTTDTQYF. Full variable domain (missing parts from reference TRBV5-6 and TRBJ2-3): DAGVTQSPTHLIKTRGQQVTLRCSPKSGHDTVSWYQQALGQGPQFIFQYYEEEERQRGNFPDRFSGHQFPNYSSELNVNALLLGDSALYLCASSRTGTTDTQYFGPGTRLTVL.

This sequence joins TRBV5-6 and TRBJ2-4; 10 nucleotides agree with TRBD2. V dropped 2 bases and J dropped 0; count of bases not matched to a gene: 8. The CDR3 has 18 residues. The germline gives CDR1 SGHDT, CDR2 YYEEEE. The DNA of the CDR3 is TGTGCCAGCAGCTTCCTAGCGGGGGACCTCTTAGCCAAAAACATTCAGTACTTC. Translation gives CASSFLAGDLLAKNIQYF.

The table lists this clone with a few counts. The chain is built from TRBV4-3 and TRBJ2-5; 11 bases align to TRBD2. Per germline, CDR1 LGHNA and CDR2 YSLEER. V trimming: 1 base; J trimming: 5 bases; junction bases outside the gene matches: 9. This CDR3 has 17 amino acids. Here the CDR3 DNA reads TGCGCCAGCAGCCAAGTATACGGGACTAGCGGTCGGGAGACCCAGTACTTC. Encoded protein: CASSQVYGTSGRETQYF.

The chain is built from TRBV7-8 and TRBJ2-1; D gene ambiguous. This CDR3 region has 15 residues. CDR1 SGHVS and CDR2 FQNEAQ come from the germline V gene. V shed 2 bases and J shed 6 bases, with 14 bases lying between them. The CDR3: CASSLLLRRGNEQFF. The CDR3 DNA follows: TGTGCCAGCAGCTTACTCCTAAGGCGAGGCAATGAGCAGTTCTTC.

Only a few counts were recorded for this clone. The chain recombines TRBV5-1 with TRBJ1-2; TRBD1 is a possible D gene (5 bases). CDR1 and CDR2 from the germline V gene are SGHRS and YFSETQ. The germline V and J ends were trimmed by 0 bases and 8 bases, with 26 bases remaining between them. The CDR3 is 18 amino acids. The CDR3: CASSLVNPRQGGFLGYTF. In nucleotides, the CDR3 is TGCGCCAGCAGCTTGGTAAACCCCCGGCAGGGAGGTTTTTTAGGCTACACCTTC.

This clone came up a few times. CDR3 sequence: CASSLEETQYF. As DNA, the CDR3 is TGCGCCAGCAGCTTGGAGGAGACCCAGTACTTC. This chain links TRBV5-1 with TRBJ2-5; unclear D gene. The germline gives CDR1 SGHRS, CDR2 YFSETQ. The CDR3 runs 11 residues. Trimming removed 0 bases at V and 5 bases at J, with 2 bases between.

CDR3 in amino acids: CASRPAPGTDISETQYF. CDR3 nucleotides: TGTGCCAGCCGACCCGCGCCCGGGACAGATATTTCGGAGACCCAGTACTTC. J is TRBJ2-5 and V is TRBV27; 7 bases line up with TRBD1. CDR3 length: 17 amino acids. CDR1 MNHEY and CDR2 SMNVEV come from the germline V gene (reference sequence). J gave up 5 bases and V 8 bases, and 20 bases lay outside the gene matches.

The chain links TRBV12-5 to TRBJ1-1; possibly TRBD1 for D (5 bases). V lost 4 bases and J 4 bases, leaving 10 bases between the germline ends. Germline assignment: CDR1 LGHNT and CDR2 FRNRAP. The CDR3 runs to 13 residues. The chain's CDR3 is CASGWDEFTEAFF. The CDR3 DNA sequence: TGTGCTAGTGGTTGGGACGAATTCACTGAAGCTTTCTTT.

The chain is built from TRBV19 and TRBJ1-2, with D possibly TRBD1 on 5 matching bases. CDR3 length: 16 amino acids. Trimming stripped 3 bases from V and 8 bases from J, with 22 bases between. Germline CDR1 is LNHDA and CDR2 is SQIVND (reference sequence). The CDR3 loop is CASSMSGTSHLGGYTF. CDR3 sequence (DNA): TGTGCCAGTAGTATGTCCGGGACCTCACATTTAGGGGGCTACACCTTC.

V and J are TRBV4-3 and TRBJ2-7, with D tentatively TRBD2 (6 bases). Germline-derived CDR1 and CDR2 are LGHNA and YSLEER. The CDR3 sequence is 13 residues long. The V and J ends lost 4 bases and 1 base respectively, with 8 bases between them. CDR3 sequence: CASSLGLSYEQYF. CDR3 sequence (DNA): TGCGCCAGCAGCCTGGGACTTTCCTACGAGCAGTACTTC.

The chain joins TRBV19 to TRBJ2-1; 10 bases map to TRBD2. This CDR3 is 16 amino acids long. The trim removed 0 bases at V and 4 bases at J, leaving 3 bases unmatched. Germline V gives CDR1 LNHDA, CDR2 SQIVND (reference sequence). CDR3 amino acids: CASSIEEAGGYNEQFF. The CDR3 DNA sequence: TGTGCCAGTAGTATAGAGGAAGCGGGGGGGTACAATGAGCAGTTCTTC.

The chain combines TRBV10-1 with TRBJ1-6; tentatively, D is TRBD1 (5 bases). Germline CDR1 WNHNN, CDR2 SYGVQD (reference sequence). The V gene lost 0 bases and the J gene lost 10 bases, with 16 bases spanning the gap. This CDR3 region has 16 residues. DNA of the CDR3: TGCGCCAGCAGTGAGTCGGGTCGGGGCGAGGAGTCACCCCTCCACTTT. Its protein is CASSESGRGEESPLHF.

The chain couples TRBV6-5 to TRBJ1-3, with 7 bases lining up with TRBD1. The CDR3 extends over 15 amino acids. Germline values: CDR1 MNHEY, CDR2 SVGAGI. V trimming: 6 bases; J trimming: 0 bases; junction bases outside the gene matches: 5. This CDR3 reads CASSRQGFSGNTIYF. CDR3 in DNA: TGTGCCAGCAGCCGACAGGGATTCTCTGGAAACACCATATATTTT.

The chain uses TRBV18 and TRBJ2-6; D uncertain. V lost 0 bases and J lost 7, with 10 bases in between. Germline CDR1 is KGHSH and CDR2 is LQKENI. The CDR3 length is 15 residues. CDR3 sequence reads: CASSPPVGPANVLTF. The CDR3 DNA is TGTGCCAGCTCACCACCGGTGGGTCCCGCCAACGTCCTGACTTTC.

The chain has TRBV18 and TRBJ1-1; D gene unclear. Germline CDR1 reads KGHSH; CDR2 reads LQKENI. The V gene lost 1 base and the J gene lost 1 base, with 7 bases spanning the gap. CDR3 length equals 14 residues. The CDR3 DNA reads as TGTGCCAGCTCACCACAGGGTACGAACACTGAAGCTTTCTTT. It translates to CASSPQGTNTEAFF.

The chain is built from TRBV5-1 and TRBJ2-2; D is unresolved. Germline V gives CDR1 SGHRS, CDR2 YFSETQ. Trimming took 0 bases from V and 7 from J, leaving 7 bases between them. The CDR3 runs to 13 residues. CDR3 sequence (DNA): TGCGCCAGCAGCTTGGTGATAGGCGGGGAGCTGTTTTTT. Its protein product is CASSLVIGGELFF. Drawing the rest from reference TRBV5-1 and TRBJ2-2, the complete variable domain is KAGVTQTPRYLIKTRGQQVTLSCSPISGHRSVSWYQQTPGQGLQFLFEYFSETQRNKGNFPGRFSGRQFSNSRSEMNVSTLELGDSALYLCASSLVIGGELFFGEGSRLTVL.

The chain links TRBV23-1 to TRBJ1-6; D is ambiguous. TRBV23-1 is sorted into the ORF group, with uncertain function. Trimming took 3 bases from V and 13 from J, leaving 13 bases between them. The CDR3 contains 13 residues. CDR3 amino acids: CASSHVTIKPLHF. The CDR3 DNA is TGCGCCAGCAGTCACGTCACTATCAAGCCCCTCCACTTT.